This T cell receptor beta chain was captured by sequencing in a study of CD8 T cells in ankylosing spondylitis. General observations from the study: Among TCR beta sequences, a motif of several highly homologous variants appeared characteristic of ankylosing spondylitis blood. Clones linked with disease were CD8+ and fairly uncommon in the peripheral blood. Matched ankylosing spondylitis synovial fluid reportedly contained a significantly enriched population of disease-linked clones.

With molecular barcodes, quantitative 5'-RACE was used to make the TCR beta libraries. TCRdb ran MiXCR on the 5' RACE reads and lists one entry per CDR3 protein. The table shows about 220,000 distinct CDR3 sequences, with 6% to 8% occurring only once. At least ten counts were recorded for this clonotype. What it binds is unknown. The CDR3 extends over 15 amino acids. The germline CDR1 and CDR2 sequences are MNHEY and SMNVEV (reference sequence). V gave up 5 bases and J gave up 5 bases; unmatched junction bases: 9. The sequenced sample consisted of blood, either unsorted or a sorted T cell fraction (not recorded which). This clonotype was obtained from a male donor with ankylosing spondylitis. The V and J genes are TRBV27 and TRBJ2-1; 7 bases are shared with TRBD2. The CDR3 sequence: CASSPNPSGHNEQFF. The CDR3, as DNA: TGTGCCAGCAGTCCTAATCCTAGCGGACACAATGAGCAGTTCTTC.